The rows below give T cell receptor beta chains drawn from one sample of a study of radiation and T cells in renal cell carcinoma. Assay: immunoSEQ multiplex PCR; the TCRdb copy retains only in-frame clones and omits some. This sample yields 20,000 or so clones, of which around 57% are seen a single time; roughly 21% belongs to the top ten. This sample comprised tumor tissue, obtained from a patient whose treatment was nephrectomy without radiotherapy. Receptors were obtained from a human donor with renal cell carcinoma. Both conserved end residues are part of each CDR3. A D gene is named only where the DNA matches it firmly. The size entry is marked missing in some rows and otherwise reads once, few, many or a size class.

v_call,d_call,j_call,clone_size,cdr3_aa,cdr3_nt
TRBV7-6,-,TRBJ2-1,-,CASSLGQAPYNEQFF,TGTGCCAGCAGCTTAGGACAGGCCCCCTACAATGAGCAGTTCTTC
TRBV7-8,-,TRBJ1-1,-,CASSPRGMNTEAFF,TGTGCCAGCAGCCCGAGGGGGATGAACACTGAAGCTTTCTTT
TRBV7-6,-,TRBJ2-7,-,CASSATDSSYGEQYF,TGTGCCAGCAGCGCAACGGACAGCTCCTACGGCGAGCAGTACTTC
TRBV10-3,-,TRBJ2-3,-,CAIETTDTQYF,TGTGCCATCGAGACCACAGATACGCAGTATTTT
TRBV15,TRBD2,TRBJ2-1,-,CATSRDRGSGGSNEQFF,TGTGCCACCAGCAGAGATCGGGGTAGCGGGGGGAGCAATGAGCAGTTCTTC
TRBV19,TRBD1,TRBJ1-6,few,CASSIRGQGVYSPLHF,TGTGCCAGTAGTATAAGGGGACAGGGAGTTTATTCACCCCTCCACTTT
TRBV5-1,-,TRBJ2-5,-,CASSPPVGQGLETQYF,TGCGCCAGCAGCCCCCCTGTGGGGCAGGGTCTTGAGACCCAGTACTTC
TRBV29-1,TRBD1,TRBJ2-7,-,CSVPGTGTYEQYF,TGCAGCGTTCCCGGGACAGGGACCTACGAGCAGTACTTC
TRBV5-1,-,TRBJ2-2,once,CASSLGPPGELFF,TGCGCCAGCAGTTTGGGTCCCCCCGGGGAGCTGTTTTTT
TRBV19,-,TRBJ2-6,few,CASSIVGANVLTF,TGTGCCAGTAGTATTGTTGGGGCCAACGTCCTGACTTTC
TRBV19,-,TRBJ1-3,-,CASSSGNTIYF,TGTGCCAGTAGTAGTGGAAACACCATATATTTT
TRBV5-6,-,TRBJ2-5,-,CASIRRLGSVEMNPYF,TGTGCCAGCATCCGCCGACTTGGGTCCGTGGAGATGAATCCGTACTTC
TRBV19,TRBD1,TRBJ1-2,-,CASSIRGPLDGYTF,TGTGCCAGTAGTATAAGGGGGCCCCTGGATGGCTACACCTTC
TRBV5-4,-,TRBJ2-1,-,CASSLGQDLNEQFF,TGTGCCAGCAGCTTGGGACAGGACCTAAATGAGCAGTTCTTC
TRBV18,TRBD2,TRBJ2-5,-,CASSPRLAGVQETQYF,TGTGCCAGCTCACCGAGATTAGCGGGAGTTCAAGAGACCCAGTACTTC
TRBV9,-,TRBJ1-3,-,CASSPYPQGTGGNTIYF,TGTGCCAGCAGCCCATATCCCCAGGGAACGGGGGGAAACACCATATATTTT
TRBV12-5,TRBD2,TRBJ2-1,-,CASGQSGGVEQFF,TGTGCTAGTGGTCAGAGCGGGGGAGTTGAGCAGTTCTTC
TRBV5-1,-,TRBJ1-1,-,CASSLGSTANTEAFF,TGCGCCAGCAGCTTGGGCTCGACGGCGAACACTGAAGCTTTCTTT
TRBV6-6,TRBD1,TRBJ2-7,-,CASSPGTAFYEQYF,TGTGCCAGCAGTCCCGGGACAGCCTTCTACGAGCAGTACTTC
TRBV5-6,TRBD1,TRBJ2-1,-,CASSAAGTGYNEQFF,TGTGCCAGCAGCGCTGCCGGGACAGGGTACAATGAGCAGTTCTTC
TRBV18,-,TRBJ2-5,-,CASSPEETQYF,TGTGCCAGCTCACCAGAGGAGACCCAGTACTTC
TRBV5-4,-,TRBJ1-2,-,CASSSDGAPGGYTF,TGTGCCAGCAGCTCTGATGGGGCCCCCGGGGGCTACACCTTC